This T cell receptor beta chain was documented in a study of cytomegalovirus exposure and HLA in healthy donors. This PCR relied on a set of 60 Vbeta primers and 13 Jbeta primers. The data were produced by immunoSEQ multiplex PCR, yet TCRdb's version contains in-frame clones alone and is incomplete. The data hold tens of thousands of clones, with roughly two thirds observed a single time. Unrecorded immune exposure was likely among donors, who were nominally healthy when sampled. This clone has just one count. V shed 4 bases and J shed 2 bases, with 15 bases lying between them. Per the germline V gene, CDR1 is SGHRS and CDR2 is YFSETQ. This CDR3 spans 15 amino acids.

Sequenced sample: PBMCs. The receptor comes from a man aged 35 to 55 in good health and CMV-seropositive. This chain joins TRBV5-1 and TRBJ2-5, with a possible D match to TRBD1 (7 bases). In DNA form, the CDR3 reads TGCGCCAGCAGCACCAGGGGGGCGGGGCAAGAGACCCAGTACTTC. The encoded protein is CASSTRGAGQETQYF. Filled out from reference TRBV5-1 and TRBJ2-5, the complete variable domain reads KAGVTQTPRYLIKTRGQQVTLSCSPISGHRSVSWYQQTPGQGLQFLFEYFSETQRNKGNFPGRFSGRQFSNSRSEMNVSTLELGDSALYLCASSTRGAGQETQYFGPGTRLLVL.